These 27 T cell receptor beta chains were all obtained from the same sample, sequenced in a study of cytomegalovirus exposure and HLA in healthy donors. The study ran its PCR with 60 Vbeta and 13 Jbeta primers. The assay was immunoSEQ multiplex PCR, and TCRdb's table has in-frame clones only and misses some. The sample holds roughly 100,000 clones, less than 9.5% seen once. Sequenced sample: PBMCs. All receptors derive from a man in his fifties in good health and CMV-seropositive.

The CDR3 here is CASSQDRGKGHTDTQYF. CDR3 DNA sequence: TGCGCCAGCAGCCAAGATAGGGGAAAGGGACACACAGATACGCAGTATTTT. The V and J genes are TRBV4-3 and TRBJ2-3, with D possibly matching TRBD1 (6 bases). V dropped 0 bases and J dropped 2 bases, with 15 bases sitting between them. The CDR3 is 17 amino acids. The germline gives CDR1 LGHNA, CDR2 YSLEER.

This sequence joins TRBV2 and TRBJ2-2, with D maybe TRBD2 (5 bases). The CDR3 runs 15 residues. V shed 6 bases and J shed 2 bases, with 13 bases lying between them. Per germline, CDR1 SNHLY and CDR2 FYNNEI. CDR3 region: CASSAGNTNTGELFF. The CDR3 coding sequence is TGTGCCAGCAGCGCCGGGAATACTAACACCGGGGAGCTGTTTTTT.

V gene TRBV28 combines with J gene TRBJ2-1, with 11 bases lining up with TRBD2. In germline, CDR1 is MDHEN, CDR2 SYDVKM. V lost 7 bases, J lost 4 bases, and 6 bases stayed unmatched. CDR3 size: 15 residues. The CDR3 protein is CASTLGTSGYNEQFF. The CDR3 DNA reads as TGTGCCAGCACCCTGGGGACTAGCGGATACAATGAGCAGTTCTTC.

A few counts support this clone. The genes are TRBV2 and TRBJ1-3; 7 bases are a match to TRBD1. V shed 3 bases, J shed 0 bases, and the junction held 11 bases outside the gene matches. Germline lookup yields CDR1 SNHLY and CDR2 FYNNEI. The CDR3 consists of 18 residues. The CDR3: CASSEAPGQRISGNTIYF. CDR3 nucleotides: TGTGCCAGCAGTGAGGCGCCGGGACAGCGGATCTCTGGAAACACCATATATTTT. The full variable domain, with the rest looked up from reference TRBV2 and TRBJ1-3, is EPEVTQTPSHQVTQMGQEVILRCVPISNHLYFYWYRQILGQKVEFLVSFYNNEISEKSEIFDDQFSVERPDGSNFTLKIRSTKLEDSAMYFCASSEAPGQRISGNTIYFGEGSWLTVV.

This CDR3 reads CASSFPNRGGETQYF. CDR3 DNA sequence: TGTGCCAGCAGTTTCCCAAACAGGGGTGGAGAGACCCAGTACTTC. The chain is built from TRBV28 and TRBJ2-5; TRBD1 matches at 7 bases. Germline values: CDR1 MDHEN, CDR2 SYDVKM. The J segment lost 4 bases and the V segment lost 3 bases, leaving 8 bases of the junction unmatched. The CDR3 spans 15 residues.

In its sample, this clone was seen many times. The chain recombines TRBV7-9 with TRBJ1-4; D gene ambiguous. The CDR3 is made up of 14 amino acids. Germline V lookup: CDR1 SEHNR, CDR2 FQNEAQ (reference sequence). V lost 4 bases and J 0 bases, leaving 6 bases between the germline ends. The CDR3 protein is CASSSVATNEKLFF. CDR3 coding DNA: TGTGCCAGCAGCTCAGTCGCAACTAATGAAAAACTGTTTTTT.

This chain joins TRBV6-1 and TRBJ2-3, with 8 bases aligning to TRBD1. V trimming: 6 bases; J trimming: 1 base; junction bases outside the gene matches: 3. In germline, CDR1 is MNHNS, CDR2 SASEGT. The CDR3 runs to 14 residues. CDR3 protein: CASSPTGGTDTQYF. CDR3 nucleotide sequence: TGTGCCAGCAGCCCGACAGGGGGCACAGATACGCAGTATTTT.

This clone was recorded a few times. The J gene is TRBJ2-3, the V gene TRBV2; D unresolved. Germline V gene sequence: CDR1 SNHLY, CDR2 FYNNEI. CDR3 length equals 14 residues. V was shortened by 1 base and J by 5 bases, with 10 bases between the two germline ends. CDR3: CASSEGSSGDTQYF. The CDR3, as DNA: TGTGCCAGCAGTGAAGGCTCTTCGGGAGATACGCAGTATTTT. The whole variable domain, filled in from reference TRBV2 and TRBJ2-3, reads EPEVTQTPSHQVTQMGQEVILRCVPISNHLYFYWYRQILGQKVEFLVSFYNNEISEKSEIFDDQFSVERPDGSNFTLKIRSTKLEDSAMYFCASSEGSSGDTQYFGPGTRLTVL.

The chain recombines TRBV12-5 with TRBJ2-1; 10 bases agree with TRBD2. There are 16 residues in the CDR3. J gave up 5 bases and V 1 base, and 5 bases lay outside the gene matches. CDR1 is LGHNT, CDR2 FRNRAP, per germline. The chain's CDR3 is CASGLATSGINNEQFF. In DNA form, the CDR3 reads TGTGCTAGTGGTTTGGCTACTAGCGGGATCAACAATGAGCAGTTCTTC.

This clone has only a few counts. The chain couples TRBV7-2 to TRBJ2-3, with D possibly matching TRBD2 (6 bases). Germline CDR1 reads SGHTA; CDR2 reads FQGNSA. Trimming left V 3 bases short and J 3 bases short, with 10 bases between. CDR3 length equals 14 residues. The CDR3 DNA follows: TGTGCCAGCAGCTTTATCGGGAGAACAGATACGCAGTATTTT. It specifies CASSFIGRTDTQYF.

CDR3 residues: CASLTTSGKYNEQFF. CDR3 nucleotide sequence: TGTGCCAGCCTTACCACTAGCGGGAAATACAATGAGCAGTTCTTC. The rearrangement links TRBV6-1 to TRBJ2-1; 10 nucleotides line up with TRBD2. Trimming at V came to 8 bases and at J to 4 bases, leaving 8 bases not matched to a gene. This CDR3 contains 15 residues. The germline gives CDR1 MNHNS, CDR2 SASEGT.

This clone appeared a few times. The V and J genes are TRBV4-3 and TRBJ2-5; D may be TRBD2 (6 bases). In germline, CDR1 is LGHNA, CDR2 YSLEER. The CDR3 is 16 amino acids. Trimming shortened V by 3 bases and J by 2 bases, and 16 bases separated the two germline ends. The chain's CDR3 is CASSQRRRDLQETQYF. The CDR3 DNA is TGCGCCAGCAGCCAGAGGAGGCGGGACTTACAAGAGACCCAGTACTTC.

The rearrangement uses TRBV19 and TRBJ2-7; D possibly corresponds to TRBD2 (5 bases). CDR1 and CDR2 (germline): LNHDA, SQIVND (reference sequence). There are 15 residues in the CDR3. Trimming took off 6 bases at V and 5 bases at J, with 20 bases between the two ends. For the CDR3, the DNA is TGTGCCAGTAGCCCCGGGGAGTCCCCCTCGGACGAGCAGTACGTC. Translation gives CASSPGESPSDEQYV.

This clone occurred a few times. The chain has TRBV18 and TRBJ2-1; 8 bases align to TRBD2. In germline, CDR1 is KGHSH, CDR2 LQKENI. CDR3 length: 16 residues. The V segment lost 2 bases and the J segment 1 base; nucleotides outside the gene matches: 4. DNA for the CDR3: TGTGCCAGCTCACCATCTCGCGGGGGGTCCTACAATGAGCAGTTCTTC. Its protein product is CASSPSRGGSYNEQFF.

The gene calls are TRBV7-2 and TRBJ2-5; TRBD1 is a possible D gene (5 bases). The CDR3 loop spans 14 amino acids. The germline V gene encodes CDR1 SGHTA and CDR2 FQGNSA. Trimming removed 5 bases from V and 4 bases from J, with 14 bases in between. The CDR3: CASSLAGIRETQYF. In DNA form, the CDR3 reads TGTGCCAGCAGCCTGGCAGGGATACGAGAGACCCAGTACTTC.

The J gene is TRBJ2-1, the V gene TRBV4-1, with D maybe TRBD2 (5 bases). CDR3 size: 16 residues. Germline V gene lookup returns CDR1 MGHRA and CDR2 YSYEKL. The V end was cut by 1 base, the J end by 8 bases, with 18 bases between. The CDR3 DNA sequence: TGCGCCAGCAGCCAAGGGCTATCACTAGGACGAGATGAGCAGTTCTTC. It is translated as CASSQGLSLGRDEQFF.

The table lists this clone with a few counts. This chain links TRBV29-1 with TRBJ1-3; no definite D call. Germline CDR1 is SQVTM and CDR2 is ANQGSEA. Trimming stripped 4 bases from V and 2 bases from J, with 6 bases between. This CDR3 is built from 12 residues. The DNA of the CDR3 is TGCAGCGTTGCGGGGACTGGAAACACCATATATTTT. This encodes CSVAGTGNTIYF. The full variable domain, with the rest looked up from reference TRBV29-1 and TRBJ1-3, is SAVISQKPSRDICQRGTSLTIQCQVDSQVTMMFWYRQQPGQSLTLIATANQGSEATYESGFVIDKFPISRPNLTFSTLTVSNMSPEDSSIYLCSVAGTGNTIYFGEGSWLTVV.

CDR3 coding DNA: TGCGCCAGCAGCCAGACAGGGTTGGCAGATACGCAGTATTTT. This translates into CASSQTGLADTQYF. V is TRBV4-3 and J is TRBJ2-3; 7 bases map to TRBD1. With 3 bases clipped from V and 4 bases from J, the junction kept 4 bases outside the gene matches. Looked up from germline, CDR1 is LGHNA and CDR2 is YSLEER. There are 14 residues in the CDR3.

The chain has TRBV18 and TRBJ2-7; the D call may be TRBD1 or TRBD2 (5 bases each). V dropped 2 bases and J dropped 3 bases, with 5 bases sitting between them. The CDR3 covers 12 residues. Germline V CDR1 and CDR2: KGHSH, LQKENI. CDR3: CASSPGGYEQYV. Here the CDR3 DNA reads TGTGCCAGCTCACCAGGGGGCTACGAGCAGTACGTC.

The chain employs TRBV11-3 and TRBJ2-5, with D tentatively TRBD1 (6 bases). The CDR3 runs 15 residues. Germline lookup yields CDR1 SGHNT and CDR2 YENEEA. V gave up 1 base and J gave up 4 bases, with 13 bases separating them. The CDR3 region is CASSLGAKGGETQYF. The DNA of the CDR3 is TGTGCCAGCAGCTTAGGGGCAAAAGGGGGAGAGACCCAGTACTTC.

This clone was observed a few times. This chain joins TRBV5-4 and TRBJ2-7, with 12 positions matching TRBD2. CDR1 and CDR2 from the germline V gene are SGHNT and YYREEE (reference sequence). V lost 4 bases and J lost 6; bases outside the gene matches: 11. The CDR3 covers 16 residues. CDR3 in amino acids: CASSDVSGTSGPEQYF. CDR3 coding DNA: TGTGCCAGCAGCGACGTTTCCGGGACTAGCGGGCCCGAGCAGTACTTC.

The rearrangement joins TRBV9 to TRBJ2-2; no clear D. The CDR3 runs to 14 residues. CDR1 is SGDLS and CDR2 is YYNGEE in the germline V gene. V was pared by 2 bases and J by 2 bases, with 7 bases between. CDR3: CASSVLPNTGELFF. The CDR3 DNA is TGTGCCAGCAGCGTTCTCCCTAACACCGGGGAGCTGTTTTTT.

This clone was seen only a few times. This chain uses TRBV19 with TRBJ1-5; tentatively, D is TRBD1 (6 bases). Trimming pared 3 bases from V and 1 base from J, leaving 10 bases between. This CDR3 region has 15 residues. Germline loops: CDR1 LNHDA, CDR2 SQIVND (reference sequence). In nucleotides, the CDR3 is TGTGCCAGTAGTATCGGGACATTAAGCAATCAGCCCCAGCATTTT. Residues: CASSIGTLSNQPQHF.

V gene TRBV6-5 combines with J gene TRBJ1-2, with TRBD1 matching 9 bases. Germline V CDR1 and CDR2: MNHEY, SVGAGI. V dropped 5 bases and J dropped 6; count of bases not matched to a gene: 4. This CDR3 region has 13 residues. CDR3 sequence (DNA): TGTGCCAGCAGTATGGGGACAGGGAATGGCTACACCTTC. Protein sequence: CASSMGTGNGYTF.

The chain employs TRBV4-3 and TRBJ2-5, with 8 bases lining up with TRBD1. This CDR3 is 15 amino acids long. Trimming cost V 4 bases and J 3 bases; bases outside gene matches: 7. CDR1 LGHNA and CDR2 YSLEER come from the germline V gene. The chain's CDR3 is CASSRDGTGEETQYF. DNA of the CDR3: TGCGCCAGCAGCCGAGATGGGACAGGAGAAGAGACCCAGTACTTC.

This clone turned up a few times. At one of its ends the junction is not consistent with the germline gene, which may arise from a read error. This rearrangement joins TRBV7-7 to TRBJ2-3, with a weak D call TRBD2 (5 bases). Looked up from germline, CDR1 is SSHAT and CDR2 is FNYEAQ (reference sequence). The CDR3 is made up of 14 amino acids. The CDR3 sequence is CASSFNRDTDTQYF. The DNA for the CDR3 is TGTGCTAGCAGCTTTAATCGGGACACAGATACGCAGTATTTT.

This rearrangement joins TRBV5-1 to TRBJ2-1, with 8 bases lining up with TRBD2. There are 16 residues in the CDR3. The germline CDR1 and CDR2 sequences are SGHRS and YFSETQ. V lost 2 bases, J lost 8 bases, and 12 bases stayed unmatched. The CDR3 spells CASSLGVTSVFDEQFF. The DNA for the CDR3 is TGCGCCAGCAGCTTAGGGGTGACTAGCGTATTCGATGAGCAGTTCTTC. Full variable domain (rest looked up from reference TRBV5-1 and TRBJ2-1): KAGVTQTPRYLIKTRGQQVTLSCSPISGHRSVSWYQQTPGQGLQFLFEYFSETQRNKGNFPGRFSGRQFSNSRSEMNVSTLELGDSALYLCASSLGVTSVFDEQFFGPGTRLTVL.